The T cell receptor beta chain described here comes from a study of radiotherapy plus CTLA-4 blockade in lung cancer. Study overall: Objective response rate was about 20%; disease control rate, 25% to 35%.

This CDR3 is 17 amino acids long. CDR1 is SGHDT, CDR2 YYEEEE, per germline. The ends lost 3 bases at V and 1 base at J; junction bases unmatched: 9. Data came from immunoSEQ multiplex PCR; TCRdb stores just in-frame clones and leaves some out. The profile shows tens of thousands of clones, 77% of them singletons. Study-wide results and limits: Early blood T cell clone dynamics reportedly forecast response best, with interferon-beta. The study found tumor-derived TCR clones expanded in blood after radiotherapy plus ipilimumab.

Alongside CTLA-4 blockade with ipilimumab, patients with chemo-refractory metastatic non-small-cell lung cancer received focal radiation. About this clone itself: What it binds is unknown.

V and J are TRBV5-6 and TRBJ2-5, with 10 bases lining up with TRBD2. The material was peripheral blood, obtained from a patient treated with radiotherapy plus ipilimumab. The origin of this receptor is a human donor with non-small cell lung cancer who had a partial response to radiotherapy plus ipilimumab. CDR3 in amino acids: CASSWGVAGGFQETQYF. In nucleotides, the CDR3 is TGTGCCAGCAGCTGGGGCGTAGCGGGGGGCTTCCAAGAGACCCAGTACTTC. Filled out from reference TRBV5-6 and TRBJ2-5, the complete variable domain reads DAGVTQSPTHLIKTRGQQVTLRCSPKSGHDTVSWYQQALGQGPQFIFQYYEEEERQRGNFPDRFSGHQFPNYSSELNVNALLLGDSALYLCASSWGVAGGFQETQYFGPGTRLLVL.